This T cell receptor beta chain was identified in a study of shared clonotypes between healthy human individuals. Profiling relied on immunoSEQ multiplex PCR, and the TCRdb table lists in-frame clones only, not all of them. This table holds about 490,000 clones, roughly 85% found once. Germline CDR1 reads LGHNT; CDR2 reads FRNRAP. The ends were cut back, 6 bases at V and 2 bases at J, with 16 bases in the middle. The CDR3 length is 16 residues. The TCR originated in a woman between 40 and 50 years old in good health. Some clones in this sample may be carry-over from other donors' samples. The sample was PBMCs. The V gene is TRBV12-5, the J gene TRBJ2-2; a possible D gene is TRBD1 (5 bases). In DNA, the CDR3 is TGTGCTAGTGGACCCTCGTCGACAGTTAACACCGGGGAGCTGTTTTTT. This codes for CASGPSSTVNTGELFF.